This T cell receptor beta chain stems from a study of OX40 agonist ivuxolimab in advanced cancers. Study-level information: Ivuxolimab, an agonistic anti-OX40 (CD134) antibody, was given to patients. Two cutaneous melanoma patients and one hepatocellular carcinoma patient, three in all, had partial responses. Study-level points and caveats: Expanded peripheral T cells had an undetermined antigen specificity.

The protocol was immunoSEQ multiplex PCR, while the TCRdb copy is restricted to in-frame clones and leaves out a portion. The sample consists of 65,000 to 95,000 clones, roughly 90% of them appearing once. From germline, CDR1 is SGDLS and CDR2 YYNGEE. V lost 0 bases and J lost 0; bases outside the gene matches: 1. The CDR3 is 15 residues long. Details on this clone: The antigen is undetermined.

This sequence joins TRBV9 and TRBJ1-1, with 8 bases aligning to TRBD1. This receptor was identified in an adult with an advanced solid tumor such as melanoma, head and neck, liver or kidney cancer. Sequencing was performed on CD4+ or CD8+ T cells sorted from blood, taken in a trial of the OX40 agonist ivuxolimab. The DNA of the CDR3 is TGTGCCAGCAGCGTAGGACAGGGGATGAACACTGAAGCTTTCTTT. Protein: CASSVGQGMNTEAFF. The whole variable domain, filled in from reference TRBV9 and TRBJ1-1, reads DSGVTQTPKHLITATGQRVTLRCSPRSGDLSVYWYQQSLDQGLQFLIQYYNGEERAKGNILERFSAQQFPDLHSELNLSSLELGDSALYFCASSVGQGMNTEAFFGQGTRLTVV.